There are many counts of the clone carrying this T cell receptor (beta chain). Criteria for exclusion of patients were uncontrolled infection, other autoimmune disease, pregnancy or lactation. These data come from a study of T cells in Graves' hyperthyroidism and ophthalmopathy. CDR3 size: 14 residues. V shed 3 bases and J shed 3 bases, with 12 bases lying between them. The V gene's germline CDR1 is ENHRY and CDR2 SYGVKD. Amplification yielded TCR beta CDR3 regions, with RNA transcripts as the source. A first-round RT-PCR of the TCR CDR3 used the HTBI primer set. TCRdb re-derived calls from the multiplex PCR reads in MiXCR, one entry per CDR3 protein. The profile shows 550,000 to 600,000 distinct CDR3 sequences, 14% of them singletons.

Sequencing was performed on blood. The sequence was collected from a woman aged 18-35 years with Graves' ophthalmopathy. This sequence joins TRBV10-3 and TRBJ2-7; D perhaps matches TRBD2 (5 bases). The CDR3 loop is CAISDTRAHYEQYF. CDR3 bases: TGTGCCATCAGTGACACGCGGGCTCACTACGAGCAGTACTTC.